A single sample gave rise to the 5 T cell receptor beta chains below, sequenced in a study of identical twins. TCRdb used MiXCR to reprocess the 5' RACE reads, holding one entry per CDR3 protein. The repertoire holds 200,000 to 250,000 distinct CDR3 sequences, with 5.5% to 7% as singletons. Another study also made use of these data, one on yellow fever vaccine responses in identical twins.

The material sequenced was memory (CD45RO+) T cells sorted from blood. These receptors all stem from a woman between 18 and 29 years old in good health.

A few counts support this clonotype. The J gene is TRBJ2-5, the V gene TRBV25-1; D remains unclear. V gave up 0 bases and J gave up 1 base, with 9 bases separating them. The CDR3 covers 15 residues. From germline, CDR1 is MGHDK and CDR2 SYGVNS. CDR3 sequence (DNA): TGTGCCAGCAGTGAATACCTTCAGGCCCAAGAGACCCAGTACTTC. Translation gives CASSEYLQAQETQYF.

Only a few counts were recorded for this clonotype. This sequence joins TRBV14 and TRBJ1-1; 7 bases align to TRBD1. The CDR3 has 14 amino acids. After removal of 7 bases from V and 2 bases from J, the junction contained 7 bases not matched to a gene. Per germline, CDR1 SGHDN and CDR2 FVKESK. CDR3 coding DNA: TGTGCCAGCACCTTGGGACAGACCAACACTGAAGCTTTCTTT. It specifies CASTLGQTNTEAFF.

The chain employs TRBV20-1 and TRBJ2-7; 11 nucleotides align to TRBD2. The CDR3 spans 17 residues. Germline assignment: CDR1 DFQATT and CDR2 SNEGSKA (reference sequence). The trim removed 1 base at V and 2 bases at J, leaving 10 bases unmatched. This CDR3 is CSARATPSGRSPYEQYF. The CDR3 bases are TGCAGTGCTAGAGCTACTCCTAGCGGGAGGTCCCCCTACGAGCAGTACTTC.

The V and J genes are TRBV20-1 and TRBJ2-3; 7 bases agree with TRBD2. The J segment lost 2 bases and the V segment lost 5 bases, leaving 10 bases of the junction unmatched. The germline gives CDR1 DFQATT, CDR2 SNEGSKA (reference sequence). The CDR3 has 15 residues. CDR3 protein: CSAARDYGTTDTQYF. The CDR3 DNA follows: TGCAGTGCTGCCCGGGACTACGGTACCACAGATACGCAGTATTTT.

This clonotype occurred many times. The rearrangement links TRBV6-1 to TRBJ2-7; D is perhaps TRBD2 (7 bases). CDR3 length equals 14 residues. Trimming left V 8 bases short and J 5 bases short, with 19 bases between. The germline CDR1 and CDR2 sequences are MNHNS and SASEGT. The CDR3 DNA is TGTGCCAGCCCAAAGGGAGGGGACACCCACGAGCAGTACTTC. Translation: CASPKGGDTHEQYF.